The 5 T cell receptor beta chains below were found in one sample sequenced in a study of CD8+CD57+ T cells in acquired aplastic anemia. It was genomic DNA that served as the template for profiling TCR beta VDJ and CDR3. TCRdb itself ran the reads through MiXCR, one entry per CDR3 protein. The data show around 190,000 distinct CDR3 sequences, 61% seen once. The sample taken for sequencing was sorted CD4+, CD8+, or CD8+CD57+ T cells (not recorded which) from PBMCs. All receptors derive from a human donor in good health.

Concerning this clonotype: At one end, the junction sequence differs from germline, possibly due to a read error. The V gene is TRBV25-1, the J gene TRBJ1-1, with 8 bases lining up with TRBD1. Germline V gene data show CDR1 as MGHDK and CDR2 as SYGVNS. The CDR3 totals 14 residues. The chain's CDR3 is CASTATGVNTEAFF. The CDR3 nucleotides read TGTGCCAGCACCGCGACAGGGGTGAACACTGAAGCTTTCTTC. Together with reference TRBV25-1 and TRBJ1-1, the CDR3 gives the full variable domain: EADIYQTPRYLVIGTGKKITLECSQTMGHDKMYWYQQDPGMELHLIHYSYGVNSTEKGDLSSESTVSRIRTEHFPLTLESARPSHTSQYLCASTATGVNTEAFFGQGTRLTVV.

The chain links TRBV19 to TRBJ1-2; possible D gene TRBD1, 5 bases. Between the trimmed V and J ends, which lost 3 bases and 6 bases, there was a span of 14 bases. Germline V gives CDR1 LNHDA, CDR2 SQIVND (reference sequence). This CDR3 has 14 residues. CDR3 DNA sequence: TGTGCCAGTAGTATGGGACGGACTGCCCATGGCTACACCTTC. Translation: CASSMGRTAHGYTF.

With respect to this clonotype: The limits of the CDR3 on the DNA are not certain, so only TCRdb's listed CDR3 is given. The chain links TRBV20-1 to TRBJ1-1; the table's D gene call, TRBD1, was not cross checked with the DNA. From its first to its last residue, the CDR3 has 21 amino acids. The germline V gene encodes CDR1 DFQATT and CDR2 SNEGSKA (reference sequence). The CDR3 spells CSAREASDYEQYFGPGTEASF.

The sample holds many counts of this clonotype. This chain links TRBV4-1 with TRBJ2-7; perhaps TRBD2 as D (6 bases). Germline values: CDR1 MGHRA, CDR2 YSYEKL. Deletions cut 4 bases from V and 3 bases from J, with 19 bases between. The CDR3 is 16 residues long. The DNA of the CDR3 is TGCGCCAGCAGCCCACTTATGGGACTGGGGATCTACGAGCAGTACTTC. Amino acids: CASSPLMGLGIYEQYF.

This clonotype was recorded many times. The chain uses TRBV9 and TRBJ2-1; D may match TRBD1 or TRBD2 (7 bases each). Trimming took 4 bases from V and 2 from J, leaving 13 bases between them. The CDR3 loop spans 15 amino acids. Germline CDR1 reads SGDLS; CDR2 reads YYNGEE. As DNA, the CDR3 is TGTGCCAGCAGCACAGGGGAGGGCACCTACAATGAGCAGTTCTTC. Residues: CASSTGEGTYNEQFF.